This T cell receptor (beta chain) stems from a study of T cell responses to AZD1222 COVID-19 vaccine (dated by TCRdb to the early 2020s). For the study in its entirety: AZD1222 recipients whose second dose came at about 4 weeks and those whose second dose came at about 12 weeks were combined into one group, since spike-specific TCR depth and breadth did not differ between the two schedules. TCR sequencing covered more than 230 trial participants: nearly 210 given two doses of AZD1222 and approximately 26 given two doses of MenACWY control vaccine. Trial participants were enrolled by age into subgroups of 18-55, 56-69 and 70-plus years, and roughly 160, 29 and 62 TCR-sequenced participants, respectively, were included in these subgroups.

Beyond this particular receptor, the publication reports: Spike-specific TCR breadth and depth rose significantly after two AZD1222 doses compared with day 0 and with MenACWY recipients. Participants were mostly white British and included more females than males, and it was suggested by the authors that clonal diversity may have been underestimated. The 56-69-year group was small, and its depth increase did not reach significance, likely because of low power. Reportedly, close to half of the unique spike-specific TCRs recognized epitopes lying outside the regions that are mutated in the B.1.351 and B.1.1.7 variants. Because no samples from the day 14 peak response were available, repertoires could be characterized only after the peak T cell response. The whole spike protein was spanned by vaccine-associated CD4 TCRs, and dominant responses were seen in regions 160-218 and 743-854. Conclusions about previously exposed vaccinees are limited, since just six or seven AZD1222 recipients were seropositive for SARS-CoV-2 at baseline.

This clone was seen only once. Its antigen remains unidentified. No quality values exist for individual bases; no much larger clone is one base distant. Cut back by 6 bases and 3 bases, the V and J ends lie 11 bases apart. The CDR3 goes from the cysteine to the phenylalanine over 14 residues. Here the CDR3 DNA is all that survives: 42 bases in frame from base 1. The germline V gene gives CDR1 as MNHEY and CDR2 as SVGAGI. The CDR3 regions of human TCRbeta chains were analyzed by immunosequencing. In the authors' own workflow: Repertoire TCRs were checked for matches against a reference library of SARS-CoV-2-specific TCRs that had been generated using the MIRA antigen-specificity platform. Breadth meant the fraction of unique TCRs that were SARS-CoV-2-associated, whereas depth meant the fraction of total T cells that were SARS-CoV-2-associated. Using the MIRA data, every spike-specific TCR was mapped to the spike region that the TCR reacted to and assigned to either a CD4 or a CD8 class. Log10-transformed breadth and depth values were compared by one-way ANOVA with Sidak's multiple comparisons tests. TCRdb took over this immuneACCESS table, retaining in-frame rearrangements with V and J assigned. Such tables are incomplete; in checked studies, under half of the missing clones stem from an unresolved V gene, and the remainder is unexplained. V and J calls and clone size follow that table, whereas D and trimming were derived from the DNA. The sample table shows over 90,000 clones, and about 88% are seen once. Together, the top ten hold 5% of the sample.

The time point label on this specimen signifies: baseline before first vaccination. Vaccinee samples came from UK trials COV001 and COV002, including a single-blind randomized controlled phase 2/3 trial of AZD1222 (ChAdOx1 nCoV-19) in healthy adults. Trial participant PBMC samples were collected at day 0 and day 28 after the second dose for TCRbeta chain sequencing. The chain links TRBV6-5 with TRBJ1-4, with TRBD1 tentatively as D gene (5 bases match). This clonotype originated in an adult in good health. Material: peripheral blood, obtained on day 0 of AZD1222 vaccination. This receptor carries the CDR3 CASRQGWANEKLFF. The DNA is as follows: TGTGCCAGCAGGCAGGGTTGGGCTAATGAAAAACTGTTTTTT.